Each of the 28 T cell receptor beta chains below was sequenced from the same sample in a study of T cell repertoires in cytomegalovirus infection. The antigens for these receptors are not known. TCRdb itself ran the reads through MiXCR, one entry per CDR3 protein. This sample has tens of thousands of distinct CDR3 sequences; over 15% occur once, and the top ten carry roughly 67%. The sequencing here drew on CD8+ T cells from cultured PBMCs, taken from culture after CMV antigen stimulation. The receptor set was obtained from a human donor in good health (CMV status not recorded). Some clones in this sample may be carry-over from other donors' samples.

This clonotype has more than one count but fewer than ten. The chain uses TRBV5-1 and TRBJ2-1; TRBD1 aligns across 9 bases. This CDR3 spans 14 amino acids. The germline gives CDR1 SGHRS, CDR2 YFSETQ. V trimming: 3 bases; J trimming: 6 bases; junction bases outside the gene matches: 4. The CDR3 bases are TGCGCCAGCAGCTACGGGACAGGGACCAATGAGCAGTTCTTC. Protein sequence: CASSYGTGTNEQFF.

The chain recombines TRBV6-2 or TRBV6-3 with TRBJ1-6; D not certain. V was shortened by 6 bases and J by 7 bases, with 22 bases between the two germline ends. Per the germline V gene, CDR1 is MNHEY and CDR2 is SVGEGT. The CDR3 runs to 17 residues. The CDR3 DNA follows: TGTGCCAGCAGGGAAAGTCAACCCGGGATGGCGAATTCACCCCTCCACTTT. Translating it yields CASRESQPGMANSPLHF.

This sequence joins TRBV6-2 or TRBV6-3 and TRBJ2-1, with 7 bases fitting TRBD2. This CDR3 has 18 residues. V lost 6 bases and J lost 0; bases outside the gene matches: 14. CDR1 is MNHEY, CDR2 SVGEGT, per germline. The CDR3 loop is CASSYAPGDYASYNEQFF. Written as DNA, the CDR3 is TGTGCCAGCAGCTACGCCCCTGGGGACTACGCCTCCTACAATGAGCAGTTCTTC.

This clonotype occurred a few times. The chain couples TRBV7-8 to TRBJ2-1, with D possibly being TRBD2 (6 bases). V was clipped by 4 bases and J by 9 bases, with 19 bases between them. Germline lookup yields CDR1 SGHVS and CDR2 FQNEAQ. This CDR3 has 15 amino acids. CDR3 amino acids: CASSWSSGGNGEQFF. The CDR3 DNA follows: TGTGCCAGCAGCTGGAGCTCGGGCGGGAACGGTGAGCAGTTCTTC.

A few counts support this clonotype. This chain joins TRBV7-2 and TRBJ2-1, with D maybe TRBD2 (5 bases). Germline V gene data show CDR1 as SGHTA and CDR2 as FQGNSA. The V gene lost 3 bases and the J gene lost 4 bases, with 13 bases spanning the gap. CDR3 length: 15 amino acids. CDR3 region: CASSLEDVSYNEQFF. CDR3 DNA: TGTGCCAGCAGCTTGGAGGACGTGAGTTACAATGAGCAGTTCTTC.

This clonotype was picked up many times. The rearrangement uses TRBV11-2 and TRBJ1-2; D gene uncertain. With 10 bases removed from V and 8 bases from J, the gap between germline ends came to 14 bases. The CDR3 spans 11 residues. Germline-derived CDR1 and CDR2 are SGHAT and FQNNGV. The CDR3, as DNA: TGTGCCACTCCCGGATTAGGAGGCTACACCTTC. Amino acids: CATPGLGGYTF.

The rearrangement joins TRBV7-6 to TRBJ2-7, with TRBD1 matching 8 bases. The CDR3 is 14 residues long. Germline trimming cut 1 base from V and 5 bases from J; bases unmatched to any gene: 4. CDR1 and CDR2 (germline): SGHVS, FNYEAQ. The CDR3 spells CASSLGQGRNEQYF. CDR3 DNA sequence: TGTGCCAGCAGCTTAGGACAGGGGCGCAACGAGCAGTACTTC.

A single count supports this clonotype. The V and J genes are TRBV27 and TRBJ1-1; no clear D gene. This CDR3 is built from 14 residues. The V end lost 2 bases, the J end lost 4 bases, and 11 bases lay between the germline ends. Germline CDR1 is MNHEY and CDR2 is SMNVEV (reference sequence). The CDR3, as DNA: TGTGCCAGCAGTTTAAGGCGACTAGTCACTGAAGCTTTCTTT. It codes for CASSLRRLVTEAFF.

This clonotype was counted only a few times. The rearrangement links TRBV5-5 to TRBJ1-5; a possible D gene is TRBD1 (5 bases). Germline V gene sequence: CDR1 SGHKS, CDR2 YYEKEE (reference sequence). The CDR3 has 15 amino acids. V lost 6 bases, J lost 6 bases, and 19 bases lay in between. The CDR3 DNA reads as TGTGCCAGCACCACCAGGCAGGGTGGAGGTCAGCCCCAGCATTTT. Its protein is CASTTRQGGGQPQHF.

The CDR3 sequence is CASTSIGRGTGELFF. The CDR3 DNA sequence: TGTGCCAGTACCTCTATCGGGAGGGGCACCGGGGAGCTGTTTTTT. The V call is TRBV7-8, the J call TRBJ2-2; the match to TRBD2 covers 8 bases. The germline CDR1 and CDR2 sequences are SGHVS and FQNEAQ. This CDR3 contains 15 residues. V lost 9 bases to trimming and J lost 4 bases; unmatched junction nucleotides: 10.

Note on this clonotype: A read error may be the cause here, since a much bigger clone is one base away. The chain uses TRBV29-1 and TRBJ2-4; TRBD1 aligns across 9 bases. Germline assignment: CDR1 SQVTM and CDR2 ANQGSEA. CDR3 length: 16 residues. This chain's CDR3 is CSVEGEQGAAKNSQYF. In nucleotides, the CDR3 is TGCAGCGTTGAGGGAGAACAGGGGGCGGCCAAAAACAGTCAGTACTTC.

This clonotype was counted between two and nine times. The chain combines TRBV7-3 with TRBJ2-1, with D possibly called TRBD1 or TRBD2 (6 bases each). CDR3 size: 15 residues. Germline lookup yields CDR1 SGHTA and CDR2 FQGTGA. Trimming shortened V by 1 base and J by 0 bases, and 7 bases separated the two germline ends. CDR3 in amino acids: CASSLKGGSYNEQFF. The CDR3 bases are TGTGCCAGCAGCTTAAAGGGGGGCTCCTACAATGAGCAGTTCTTC. Combining the CDR3 with reference TRBV7-3 and TRBJ2-1 gives the whole variable domain GAGVSQTPSNKVTEKGKYVELRCDPISGHTALYWYRQSLGQGPEFLIYFQGTGAADDSGLPNDRFFAVRPEGSVSTLKIQRTERGDSAVYLCASSLKGGSYNEQFFGPGTRLTVL.

This clonotype is judged medium-sized. The chain employs TRBV7-9 and TRBJ2-3, with 7 positions matching TRBD1. The germline V gene has CDR1 SEHNR and CDR2 FQNEAQ (reference sequence). Losses at the gene ends were 4 bases for V and 2 bases for J; bases not matched to a gene: 6. The CDR3 spans 15 residues. This CDR3 reads CASSSADRFTDTQYF. The CDR3 DNA is TGTGCCAGCAGCTCGGCGGACAGGTTCACAGATACGCAGTATTTT.

This clonotype was counted between two and nine times. V and J are TRBV6-5 and TRBJ1-1; D not certain. Trimming stripped 0 bases from V and 0 bases from J, with 11 bases between. The CDR3 length is 16 residues. Germline lookup yields CDR1 MNHEY and CDR2 SVGAGI. Here the CDR3 DNA reads TGTGCCAGCAGTTACTCGTTTACGGGCATGAACACTGAAGCTTTCTTT. The encoded protein is CASSYSFTGMNTEAFF.

The gene calls are TRBV4-1 and TRBJ2-7; 7 bases are a match to TRBD2. With V trimmed by 5 bases and J by 6 bases, 4 bases remained unmatched. The germline CDR1 and CDR2 sequences are MGHRA and YSYEKL. This CDR3 contains 12 residues. The CDR3 DNA sequence: TGCGCCAGCAGCAATCCGGGGGGCGAGCAGTACTTC. Protein: CASSNPGGEQYF.

This clonotype was observed a handful of times. The rearrangement links TRBV7-6 to TRBJ1-1; D unresolved. V gave up 5 bases and J gave up 4 bases, with 14 bases separating them. Germline lookup yields CDR1 SGHVS and CDR2 FNYEAQ. The CDR3 loop spans 14 amino acids. The CDR3 bases are TGTGCCAGCAGCCTCCTAGGGAAGAGCACTGAAGCTTTCTTT. This codes for CASSLLGKSTEAFF.

V gene TRBV4-2 combines with J gene TRBJ1-2; 7 bases agree with TRBD1. Germline V gene sequence: CDR1 LGHNA, CDR2 YNFKEQ. Trimming at V came to 5 bases and at J to 1 base, leaving 10 bases not matched to a gene. This CDR3 contains 16 residues. The CDR3: CASSSPGQTLNYGYTF. The CDR3, as DNA: TGTGCCAGCAGCAGTCCGGGACAGACCCTTAACTATGGCTACACCTTC.

This clonotype was counted between two and nine times. J is TRBJ2-7 and V is TRBV9, with D maybe TRBD1 (5 bases). CDR3 size: 13 residues. Germline CDR1 and CDR2: SGDLS and YYNGEE. Deletions cut 3 bases from V and 7 bases from J, with 14 bases between. CDR3 in amino acids: CASSARVEEEQYF. CDR3 nucleotide sequence: TGTGCCAGCAGCGCCAGGGTAGAGGAAGAGCAGTACTTC. Full variable domain (rest looked up from reference TRBV9 and TRBJ2-7): DSGVTQTPKHLITATGQRVTLRCSPRSGDLSVYWYQQSLDQGLQFLIQYYNGEERAKGNILERFSAQQFPDLHSELNLSSLELGDSALYFCASSARVEEEQYFGPGTRLTVT.

This clonotype was detected only a few times. The chain is built from TRBV4-1 and TRBJ1-2; 9 nucleotides match TRBD1. The CDR3 sequence is 14 residues long. V lost 2 bases to trimming and J lost 6 bases; unmatched junction nucleotides: 4. CDR1 is MGHRA and CDR2 is YSYEKL in the germline V gene. CDR3 amino acids: CASSQPTGGNGYTF. In DNA, the CDR3 is TGCGCCAGCAGCCAACCGACAGGGGGAAATGGCTACACCTTC.

CDR3: CASSYSATEAFF. CDR3 nucleotides: TGTGCCAGCAGTTACTCCGCGACTGAAGCTTTCTTT. This rearrangement joins TRBV6-2 or TRBV6-3 to TRBJ1-1; D is unclear. CDR3 length: 12 amino acids. Germline CDR1 and CDR2: MNHEY and SVGEGT. V was trimmed by 0 bases and J by 5 bases, leaving 4 bases between them.

This clonotype was seen a handful of times. The chain has TRBV4-1 and TRBJ1-6; no clear D gene. The CDR3 totals 12 residues. V shed 5 bases and J shed 10 bases, with 9 bases lying between them. In germline, CDR1 is MGHRA, CDR2 YSYEKL. In nucleotides, the CDR3 is TGCGCCAGCAGCGAACGCGGGTCACCCCTCCACTTT. Translation: CASSERGSPLHF.

The chain recombines TRBV6-2 or TRBV6-3 with TRBJ2-3; D might be TRBD1 (7 bases). CDR3 length: 19 amino acids. V lost 2 bases and J lost 7, with 28 bases in between. Germline lookup yields CDR1 MNHEY and CDR2 SVGEGT. In DNA, the CDR3 is TGTGCCAGCAGTTACACTATCTTCGCGTCTAGCGAGGGGGCCAATACGCAGTATTTT. Protein product: CASSYTIFASSEGANTQYF.

This clonotype was recorded a few times. CDR3 loop: CASSLAGPYNEQFF. CDR3 sequence (DNA): TGTGCCAGCAGCCTAGCGGGACCTTACAATGAGCAGTTCTTC. The chain has TRBV27 and TRBJ2-1; 9 positions agree with TRBD2. The length of the CDR3 is 14 residues. CDR1 is MNHEY and CDR2 is SMNVEV in the germline V gene (reference sequence). The V and J ends lost 6 bases and 4 bases, in that order; junction bases with no gene match: 4.

The V call is TRBV4-2, the J call TRBJ2-1; 9 nucleotides agree with TRBD1. The length of the CDR3 is 18 residues. Germline-derived CDR1 and CDR2 are LGHNA and YNFKEQ. V was clipped by 1 base and J by 2 bases; unmatched bases: 9. CDR3 sequence reads: CASSQVPQGTGTYNEQFF. CDR3 nucleotides: TGTGCCAGCAGCCAAGTCCCCCAGGGGACAGGGACCTACAATGAGCAGTTCTTC.

The table lists this clonotype with many counts. The chain uses TRBV27 and TRBJ2-1, with 7 bases lining up with TRBD1. From germline, CDR1 is MNHEY and CDR2 SMNVEV (reference sequence). Trimming at V came to 5 bases and at J to 2 bases, leaving 6 bases not matched to a gene. This CDR3 is built from 15 residues. CDR3 residues: CASSHGTAAYNEQFF. The CDR3 region has the DNA TGTGCCAGCAGTCACGGGACAGCCGCCTACAATGAGCAGTTCTTC.

This clonotype was detected only a few times. V and J are TRBV3-1 and TRBJ2-5, with TRBD2 matching over 12 bases. Germline CDR1 and CDR2: LGHDT and YNNKEL (reference sequence). J was trimmed by 4 bases and V by 7 bases; bases with no gene match: 10. The CDR3 has 16 amino acids. Written as DNA, the CDR3 is TGTGCCAGCATGGGAAGGACTAGCGGGATCGGAGAGACCCAGTACTTC. Translating it yields CASMGRTSGIGETQYF.

The genes are TRBV13 and TRBJ2-7, with D possibly matching TRBD1 (6 bases). Trimming shortened V by 6 bases and J by 5 bases, and 20 bases separated the two germline ends. Germline values: CDR1 PRHDT, CDR2 FYEKMQ (reference sequence). The CDR3 length is 15 residues. CDR3 DNA: TGTGCCAGCAGTTTCCCGACCACAGGGATCAACGAGCAGTACTTC. Translated: CASSFPTTGINEQYF.

This sequence joins TRBV7-9 and TRBJ2-1, with TRBD2 matching 8 bases. Germline V gene sequence: CDR1 SEHNR, CDR2 FQNEAQ (reference sequence). The CDR3 totals 13 residues. V gave up 7 bases and J gave up 12 bases; unmatched junction bases: 11. CDR3 coding DNA: TGTGCCAGCATCCTCATCGGGACTAGTACGCAGTTCTTC. It codes for CASILIGTSTQFF.